These 23 T cell receptor beta chains came from one sample sequenced in a study of cytomegalovirus exposure and HLA in healthy donors. PCR primers comprised 60 Vbeta and 13 Jbeta primers. Method: immunoSEQ multiplex PCR; TCRdb's copy keeps in-frame clones and lacks some. The repertoire consists of around 200,000 clones, with roughly 70% occurring once and the leading ten covering about 2.7%. The sequencing input was PBMCs. These receptors all come from a male donor in good health and CMV-seronegative.

This clone was detected only once. This chain connects TRBV6-5 to TRBJ2-1; no clear D. V lost 0 bases and J lost 4, with 4 bases in between. The germline CDR1 and CDR2 sequences are MNHEY and SVGAGI. The CDR3 is 13 residues long. For the CDR3, the DNA is TGTGCCAGCAGTTACTCGACATACAATGAGCAGTTCTTC. Translating it yields CASSYSTYNEQFF.

This rearrangement joins TRBV7-8 to TRBJ2-1, with D perhaps TRBD2 (6 bases). Trimming took off 4 bases at V and 5 bases at J, with 15 bases between the two ends. From germline, CDR1 is SGHVS and CDR2 FQNEAQ. This CDR3 has 15 residues. The CDR3 is CASSSGLLLDNEQFF. CDR3 coding DNA: TGTGCCAGCAGCTCGGGACTCCTGCTGGACAATGAGCAGTTCTTC.

The CDR3 loop reads CAWSVLRGNLTYNEQFF. Here the CDR3 DNA reads TGTGCCTGGAGTGTACTTAGAGGCAACTTAACCTACAATGAGCAGTTCTTC. The rearrangement joins TRBV30 to TRBJ2-1; D gene unclear. With 0 bases removed from V and 2 bases from J, the gap between germline ends came to 17 bases. The germline CDR1 and CDR2 sequences are GTSNPN and SVGIG (reference sequence). This CDR3 region has 17 residues.

This clone appeared once. The chain links TRBV2 to TRBJ2-2; 7 bases are shared with TRBD1. Unmatched junction bases numbered 6, after V lost 8 bases and J lost 0 bases. The length of the CDR3 is 15 residues. Germline V gene lookup returns CDR1 SNHLY and CDR2 FYNNEI. This chain's CDR3 is CASLEGTANTGELFF. In nucleotides, the CDR3 is TGTGCCAGCCTCGAGGGGACAGCGAACACCGGGGAGCTGTTTTTT.

The chain is built from TRBV19 and TRBJ2-2; the D gene is possibly TRBD2 (6 bases). Trimming removed 4 bases from V and 1 base from J, with 10 bases in between. This CDR3 has 15 amino acids. CDR1 LNHDA and CDR2 SQIVND come from the germline V gene (reference sequence). CDR3 residues: CASSKTGENTGELFF. The DNA for the CDR3 is TGTGCCAGTAGTAAGACGGGGGAGAACACCGGGGAGCTGTTTTTT.

The chain combines TRBV27 with TRBJ2-1; 13 nucleotides align to TRBD2. Trimming at V came to 5 bases and at J to 9 bases, leaving 10 bases not matched to a gene. Germline V CDR1 and CDR2: MNHEY, SMNVEV (reference sequence). The CDR3 is 16 amino acids. The CDR3 DNA reads TGTGCCAGCAGTCTTATTCGACTAGCGGGGGGCACTGAGCAGTTCTTC. It codes for CASSLIRLAGGTEQFF.

The rearrangement uses TRBV6-5 and TRBJ1-1; D is perhaps TRBD1 (5 bases). There are 16 residues in the CDR3. Germline CDR1 and CDR2: MNHEY and SVGAGI. V dropped 4 bases and J dropped 1 base, with 16 bases sitting between them. In DNA, the CDR3 is TGTGCCAGCAGTTCGACAGAGGAAAGGGGGAACACTGAAGCTTTCTTT. It is translated as CASSSTEERGNTEAFF.

V gene TRBV30 combines with J gene TRBJ2-1; TRBD2 aligns across 12 bases. The germline gives CDR1 GTSNPN, CDR2 SVGIG (reference sequence). CDR3 length equals 14 residues. Trimming cost V 5 bases and J 7 bases; bases outside gene matches: 6. The CDR3 here is CAWSSGGAPNEQFF. CDR3 DNA: TGTGCCTGGTCTAGCGGGGGGGCTCCAAATGAGCAGTTCTTC.

The gene calls are TRBV11-2 and TRBJ2-3, with 7 bases identical to TRBD2. V was pared by 1 base and J by 1 base, with 2 bases of the junction left unmatched. The CDR3 consists of 15 residues. CDR1 and CDR2 from the germline V gene are SGHAT and FQNNGV. As DNA, the CDR3 is TGTGCCAGCAGCTTAGGCGGGAGCGGCACAGATACGCAGTATTTT. Protein sequence: CASSLGGSGTDTQYF.

This clone was recorded only once. The chain carries TRBV28 and TRBJ2-1, with 14 bases that match TRBD2. Germline loops: CDR1 MDHEN, CDR2 SYDVKM. The CDR3 is 13 residues long. The J segment lost 7 bases and the V segment lost 9 bases, leaving 2 bases of the junction unmatched. The CDR3 loop reads CASGLAGGNEQFF. In DNA, the CDR3 is TGTGCCAGTGGACTAGCGGGAGGAAATGAGCAGTTCTTC.

The J gene is TRBJ2-7, the V gene TRBV19, with TRBD2 matching 8 bases. Germline loops: CDR1 LNHDA, CDR2 SQIVND (reference sequence). This CDR3 spans 13 amino acids. V was clipped by 10 bases and J by 6 bases; unmatched bases: 11. The CDR3 coding sequence is TGTGCCACCCAAGCGGGAGCTTCGCGCGAGCAGTACTTC. Residues: CATQAGASREQYF.

The chain joins TRBV4-3 to TRBJ2-2; 7 nucleotides line up with TRBD2. The CDR3 length is 18 residues. Germline CDR1 LGHNA, CDR2 YSLEER. J gave up 0 bases and V 3 bases, and 10 bases lay outside the gene matches. CDR3 loop: CASSQRGLAEANTGELFF. The CDR3 DNA is TGCGCCAGCAGCCAGAGGGGTCTAGCGGAGGCGAACACCGGGGAGCTGTTTTTT.

In this sample, this clone turned up a few times. The rearrangement joins TRBV4-1 to TRBJ2-7; 12 nucleotides align to TRBD2. This CDR3 region has 15 residues. J gave up 3 bases and V 5 bases, and 5 bases lay outside the gene matches. The germline gives CDR1 MGHRA, CDR2 YSYEKL. The CDR3 sequence: CASSYPGLAGYEQYF. The CDR3 coding sequence is TGCGCCAGCAGCTACCCGGGACTAGCGGGCTACGAGCAGTACTTC.

The chain employs TRBV28 and TRBJ1-2; D is undetermined. V lost 2 bases and J 8 bases, leaving 9 bases between the germline ends. This CDR3 is 12 amino acids long. Germline CDR1 is MDHEN and CDR2 is SYDVKM. The CDR3 protein is CASSLPRGGYTF. For the CDR3, the DNA is TGTGCCAGCAGTTTACCTAGAGGCGGCTACACCTTC.

The chain is built from TRBV7-6 and TRBJ2-1, with 15 bases aligning to TRBD2. J lost 0 bases, V lost 5 bases, and 11 bases had no gene match. This CDR3 spans 20 amino acids. Germline assignment: CDR1 SGHVS and CDR2 FNYEAQ. The CDR3, as DNA: TGTGCCAGCAGCAGAAAACGCGGGACTAGCGGGAGGAGCTCCTACAATGAGCAGTTCTTC. It specifies CASSRKRGTSGRSSYNEQFF.

V and J are TRBV30 and TRBJ2-1, with D possibly TRBD2 on 6 matching bases. CDR3 length equals 16 residues. Germline CDR1 reads GTSNPN; CDR2 reads SVGIG (reference sequence). The V end was cut by 4 bases, the J end by 9 bases, with 25 bases between. CDR3 sequence (DNA): TGTGCCTGGATCTATTCGGGACTGGGAGCAGTAGGTGAGCAGTTCTTC. This translates into CAWIYSGLGAVGEQFF.

This rearrangement joins TRBV27 to TRBJ2-3; perhaps TRBD1 as D (6 bases). The CDR3 sequence is 13 residues long. V was pared by 8 bases and J by 3 bases, with 12 bases between. Germline CDR1 is MNHEY and CDR2 is SMNVEV (reference sequence). The CDR3 here is CASCKGQTDTQYF. In DNA form, the CDR3 reads TGTGCCAGCTGTAAGGGACAAACAGATACGCAGTATTTT.

The rearrangement uses TRBV11-2 and TRBJ2-1; D might be TRBD2 (5 bases). Germline values: CDR1 SGHAT, CDR2 FQNNGV. The ends were cut back, 1 base at V and 0 bases at J, with 10 bases in the middle. CDR3 length: 16 amino acids. In nucleotides, the CDR3 is TGTGCCAGCAGCTTAGGAGGGAGAGTCTCCTACAATGAGCAGTTCTTC. Translated, it gives CASSLGGRVSYNEQFF.

V usage is TRBV4-3 and J usage is TRBJ1-5; D remains unclear. CDR3 length equals 15 residues. Per the germline V gene, CDR1 is LGHNA and CDR2 is YSLEER. The germline V and J ends were trimmed by 0 bases and 6 bases, with 12 bases remaining between them. The CDR3 nucleotides read TGCGCCAGCAGCCAAGAGTTAGGGAGTCTTCAGCCCCAGCATTTT. Protein product: CASSQELGSLQPQHF.

V is TRBV7-9 and J is TRBJ2-3; 9 nucleotides agree with TRBD1. The J segment lost 5 bases and the V segment lost 5 bases, leaving 11 bases of the junction unmatched. The CDR3 has 16 amino acids. The germline CDR1 and CDR2 sequences are SEHNR and FQNEAQ (reference sequence). In DNA, the CDR3 is TGTGCCAGCAGCACACGTACAGGGGGCGCGGAAGATACGCAGTATTTT. Its protein is CASSTRTGGAEDTQYF.

This rearrangement joins TRBV15 to TRBJ1-2, with D possibly being TRBD1 (5 bases). The CDR3 covers 13 residues. Trimming removed 2 bases from V and 3 bases from J, with 7 bases in between. CDR1 LNHNV and CDR2 YYDKDF come from the germline V gene (reference sequence). CDR3 bases: TGTGCCACCAGCAGAAGGGGATACTATGGCTACACCTTC. It codes for CATSRRGYYGYTF.

To note about this clone: At the DNA level, this CDR3 is encoded by other sequences in the same sample as well. The chain is built from TRBV30 and TRBJ1-5; 7 bases are shared with TRBD1. The CDR3 length is 15 residues. Trimming cost V 5 bases and J 1 base; bases outside gene matches: 8. Germline loops: CDR1 GTSNPN, CDR2 SVGIG (reference sequence). The CDR3 DNA reads as TGTGCCTGGGCCCGACAGGGCGCCAGCAATCAGCCCCAGCATTTT. It translates to CAWARQGASNQPQHF.

The CDR3 spells CASSPTDRGNQPQHF. Written as DNA, the CDR3 is TGTGCCAGCAGTCCTACCGACAGGGGCAATCAGCCCCAGCATTTT. This sequence joins TRBV6-6 and TRBJ1-5, with 7 bases aligning to TRBD1. The CDR3 has 15 residues. Losses at the gene ends were 5 bases for V and 2 bases for J; bases not matched to a gene: 6. Germline CDR1 MNHNY, CDR2 SVGAGI (reference sequence).